This TCR beta chain was profiled in a study of response to subunit inactivated influenza vaccine. This clonotype was recorded many times. A read error may produce the germline difference seen at one junction end. CDR3 size: 15 residues. TCRdb processed the RT-PCR reads anew with MiXCR; each CDR3 protein has one entry. The data show 700,000 to 800,000 distinct CDR3 sequences, 18% seen once. The TCR was taken from a man aged 50 to 60 who received an inactivated influenza vaccine. The rearrangement uses TRBV12-3 or TRBV12-4 and TRBJ2-3, with 9 bases identical to TRBD2. The sample here was PBMCs from blood, taken 4 to 6 days after vaccination. CDR3 in amino acids: CASSLRTSGTDTQYF. Written as DNA, the CDR3 is TGCGCCAGCAGCTTGCGTACTAGCGGGACAGATACGCAGTATTTT.